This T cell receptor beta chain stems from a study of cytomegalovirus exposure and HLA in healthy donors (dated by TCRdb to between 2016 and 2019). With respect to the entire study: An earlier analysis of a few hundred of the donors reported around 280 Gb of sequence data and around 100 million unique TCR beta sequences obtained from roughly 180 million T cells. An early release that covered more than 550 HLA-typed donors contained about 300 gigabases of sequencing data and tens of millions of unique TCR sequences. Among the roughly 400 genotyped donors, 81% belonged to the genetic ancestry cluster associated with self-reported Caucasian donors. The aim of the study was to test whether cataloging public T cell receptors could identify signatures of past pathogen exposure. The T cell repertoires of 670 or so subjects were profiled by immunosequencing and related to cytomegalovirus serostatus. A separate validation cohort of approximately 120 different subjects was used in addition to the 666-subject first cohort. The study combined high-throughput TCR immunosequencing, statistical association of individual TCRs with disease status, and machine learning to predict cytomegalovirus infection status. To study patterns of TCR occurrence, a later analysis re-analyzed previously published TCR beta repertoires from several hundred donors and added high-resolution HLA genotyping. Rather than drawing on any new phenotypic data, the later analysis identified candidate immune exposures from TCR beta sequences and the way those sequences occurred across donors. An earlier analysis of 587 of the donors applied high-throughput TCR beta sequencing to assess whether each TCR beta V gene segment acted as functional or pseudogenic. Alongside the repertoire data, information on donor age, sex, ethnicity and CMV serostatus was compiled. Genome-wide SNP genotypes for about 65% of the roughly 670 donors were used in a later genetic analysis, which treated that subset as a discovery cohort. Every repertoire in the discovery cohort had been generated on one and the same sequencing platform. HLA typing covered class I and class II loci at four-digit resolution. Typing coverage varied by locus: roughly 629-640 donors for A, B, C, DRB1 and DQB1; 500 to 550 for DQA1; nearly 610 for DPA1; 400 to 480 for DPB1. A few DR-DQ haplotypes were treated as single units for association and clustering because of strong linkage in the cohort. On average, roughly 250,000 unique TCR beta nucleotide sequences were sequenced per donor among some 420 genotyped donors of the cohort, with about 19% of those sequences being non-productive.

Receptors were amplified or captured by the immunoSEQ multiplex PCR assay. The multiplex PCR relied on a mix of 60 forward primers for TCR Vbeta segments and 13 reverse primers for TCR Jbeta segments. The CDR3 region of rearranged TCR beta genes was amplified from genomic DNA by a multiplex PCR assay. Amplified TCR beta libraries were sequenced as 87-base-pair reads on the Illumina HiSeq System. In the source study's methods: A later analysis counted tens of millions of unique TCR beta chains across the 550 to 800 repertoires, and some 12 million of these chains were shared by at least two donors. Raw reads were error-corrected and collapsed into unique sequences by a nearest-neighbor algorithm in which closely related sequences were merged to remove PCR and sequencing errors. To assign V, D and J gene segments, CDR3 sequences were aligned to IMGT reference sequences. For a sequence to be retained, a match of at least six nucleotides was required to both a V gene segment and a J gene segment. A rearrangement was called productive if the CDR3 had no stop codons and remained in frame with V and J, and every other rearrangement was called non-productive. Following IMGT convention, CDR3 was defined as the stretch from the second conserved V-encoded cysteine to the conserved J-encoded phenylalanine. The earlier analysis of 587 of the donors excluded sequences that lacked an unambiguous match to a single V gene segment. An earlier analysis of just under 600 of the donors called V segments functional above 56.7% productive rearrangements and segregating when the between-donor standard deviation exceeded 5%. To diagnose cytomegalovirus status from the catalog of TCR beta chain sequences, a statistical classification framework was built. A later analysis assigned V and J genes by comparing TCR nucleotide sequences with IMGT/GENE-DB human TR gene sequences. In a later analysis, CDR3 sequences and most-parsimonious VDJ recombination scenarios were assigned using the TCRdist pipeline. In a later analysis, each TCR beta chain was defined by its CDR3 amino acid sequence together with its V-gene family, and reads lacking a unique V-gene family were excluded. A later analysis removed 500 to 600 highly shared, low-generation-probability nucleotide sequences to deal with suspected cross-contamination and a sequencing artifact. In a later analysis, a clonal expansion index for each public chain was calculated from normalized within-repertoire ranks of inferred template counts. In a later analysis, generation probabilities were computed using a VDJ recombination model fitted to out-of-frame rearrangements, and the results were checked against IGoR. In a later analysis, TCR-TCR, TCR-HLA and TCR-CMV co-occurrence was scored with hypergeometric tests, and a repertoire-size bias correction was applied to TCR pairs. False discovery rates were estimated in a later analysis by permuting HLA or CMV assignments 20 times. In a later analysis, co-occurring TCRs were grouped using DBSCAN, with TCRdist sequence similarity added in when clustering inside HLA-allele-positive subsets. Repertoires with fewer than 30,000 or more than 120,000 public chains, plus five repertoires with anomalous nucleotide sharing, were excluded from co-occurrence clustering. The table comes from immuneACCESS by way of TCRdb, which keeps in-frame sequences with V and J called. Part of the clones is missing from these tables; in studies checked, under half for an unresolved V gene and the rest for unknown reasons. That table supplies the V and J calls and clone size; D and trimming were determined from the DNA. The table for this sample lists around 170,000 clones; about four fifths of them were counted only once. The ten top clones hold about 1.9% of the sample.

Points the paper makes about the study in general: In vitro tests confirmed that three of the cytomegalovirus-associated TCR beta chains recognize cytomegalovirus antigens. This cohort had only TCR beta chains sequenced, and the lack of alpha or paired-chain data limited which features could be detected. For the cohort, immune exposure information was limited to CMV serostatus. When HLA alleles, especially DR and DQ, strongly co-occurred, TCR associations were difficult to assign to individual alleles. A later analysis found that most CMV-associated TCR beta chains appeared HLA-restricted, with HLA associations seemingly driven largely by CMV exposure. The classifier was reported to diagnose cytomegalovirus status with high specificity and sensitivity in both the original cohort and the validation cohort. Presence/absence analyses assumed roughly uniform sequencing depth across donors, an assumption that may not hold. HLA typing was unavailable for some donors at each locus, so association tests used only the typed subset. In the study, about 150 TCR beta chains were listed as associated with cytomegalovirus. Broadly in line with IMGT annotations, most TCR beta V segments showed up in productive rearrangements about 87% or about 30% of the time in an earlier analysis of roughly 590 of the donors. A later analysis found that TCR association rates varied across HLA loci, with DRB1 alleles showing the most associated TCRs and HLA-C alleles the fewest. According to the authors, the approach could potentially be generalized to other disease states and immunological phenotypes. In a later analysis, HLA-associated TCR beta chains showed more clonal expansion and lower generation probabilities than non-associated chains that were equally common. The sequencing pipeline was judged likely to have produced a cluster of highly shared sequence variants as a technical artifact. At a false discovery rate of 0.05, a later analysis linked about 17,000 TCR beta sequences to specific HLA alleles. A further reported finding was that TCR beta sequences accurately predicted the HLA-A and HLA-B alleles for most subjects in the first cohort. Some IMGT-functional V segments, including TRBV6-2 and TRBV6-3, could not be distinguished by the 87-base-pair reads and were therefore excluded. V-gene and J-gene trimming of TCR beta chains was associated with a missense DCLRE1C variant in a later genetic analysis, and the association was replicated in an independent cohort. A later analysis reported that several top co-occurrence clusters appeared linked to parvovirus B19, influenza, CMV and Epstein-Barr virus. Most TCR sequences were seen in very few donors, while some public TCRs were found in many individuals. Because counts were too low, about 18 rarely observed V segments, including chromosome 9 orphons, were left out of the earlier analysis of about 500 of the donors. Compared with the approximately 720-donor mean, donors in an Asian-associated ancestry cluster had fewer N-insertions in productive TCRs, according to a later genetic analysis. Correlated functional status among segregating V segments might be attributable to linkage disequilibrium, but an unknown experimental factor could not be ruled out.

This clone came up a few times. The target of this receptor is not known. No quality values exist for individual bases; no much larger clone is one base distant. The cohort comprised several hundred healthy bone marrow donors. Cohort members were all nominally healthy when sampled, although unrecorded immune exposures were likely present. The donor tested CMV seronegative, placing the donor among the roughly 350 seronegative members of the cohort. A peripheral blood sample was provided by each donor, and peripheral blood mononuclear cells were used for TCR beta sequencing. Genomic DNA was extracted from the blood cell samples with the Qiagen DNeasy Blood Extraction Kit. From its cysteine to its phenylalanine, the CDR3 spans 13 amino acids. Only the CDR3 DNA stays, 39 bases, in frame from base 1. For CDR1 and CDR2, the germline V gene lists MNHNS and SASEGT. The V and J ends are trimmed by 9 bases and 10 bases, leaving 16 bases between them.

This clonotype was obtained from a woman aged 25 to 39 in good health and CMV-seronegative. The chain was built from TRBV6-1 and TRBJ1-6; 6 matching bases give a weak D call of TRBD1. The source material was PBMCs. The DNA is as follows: TGTGCCAGTTACCGACAGGAAGGATCACCCCTCCACTTT. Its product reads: CASYRQEGSPLHF.